Given below is one TCR beta chain in context. Antigen: not known. A multiplex PCR was run with 60 Vbeta primers and 13 Jbeta primers. Libraries were prepared by immunoSEQ multiplex PCR; TCRdb keeps only in-frame clonotypes and omits some of them. Among 65,000 to 90,000 clones listed, about two thirds were seen once. This entry comes from a study of cytomegalovirus exposure and HLA in healthy donors. Findings and limits, study-wide: A later analysis, which compared TCR beta chains of equal frequency, found the HLA-associated ones more clonally expanded. Upon later analysis, TCR association rates were observed to vary by HLA locus, being highest for DRB1 and lowest for HLA-C. Relative to the 666-donor mean, N-insertions were reportedly fewer in an Asian-associated ancestry cluster in a later analysis. Donors were assumed by presence/absence analyses to have roughly uniform sequencing depth.

V was pared by 3 bases and J by 0 bases, with 1 base of the junction left unmatched. CDR3 length: 16 amino acids. Germline CDR1 KGHSH, CDR2 LQKENI. The clonotype comes from a woman aged 35 to 49 in good health and CMV-seropositive. Input material: PBMCs. The chain employs TRBV18 and TRBJ2-6, with 8 bases lining up with TRBD1. In nucleotides, the CDR3 is TGTGCCAGCTCACCGACAGGGGTCTCTGGGGCCAACGTCCTGACTTTC. Amino acids: CASSPTGVSGANVLTF.